This passage covers 27 T cell receptor beta chains from one sample sequenced in a study of blood T cell repertoires in COVID-19. The protocol was immunoSEQ multiplex PCR, while the TCRdb copy is restricted to in-frame clones and leaves out a portion. The repertoire holds roughly 130,000 clones, 90% seen once, with approximately 3.5% in the top ten. Material for sequencing was peripheral blood. The receptors come from a man aged 50 to 60 with active COVID-19.

This chain uses TRBV5-1 with TRBJ1-1; D might be TRBD1 (6 bases). Germline CDR1 and CDR2: SGHRS and YFSETQ. The CDR3 has 16 amino acids. The germline V and J ends were trimmed by 2 bases and 1 base, with 15 bases remaining between them. CDR3 DNA sequence: TGCGCCAGCAGCTTAGGGCTTACAGGGAAGAACACTGAAGCTTTCTTT. It is translated as CASSLGLTGKNTEAFF. The full variable domain, its missing parts supplied by reference TRBV5-1 and TRBJ1-1, is KAGVTQTPRYLIKTRGQQVTLSCSPISGHRSVSWYQQTPGQGLQFLFEYFSETQRNKGNFPGRFSGRQFSNSRSEMNVSTLELGDSALYLCASSLGLTGKNTEAFFGQGTRLTVV.

This clone appeared once. This chain joins TRBV11-3 and TRBJ2-7; a possible D gene is TRBD1 (6 bases). This CDR3 region has 13 residues. Germline V gene data show CDR1 as SGHNT and CDR2 as YENEEA. The ends were cut back, 0 bases at V and 3 bases at J, with 6 bases in the middle. CDR3: CASSLDRGYEQYV. DNA of the CDR3: TGTGCCAGCAGCTTAGACAGGGGCTACGAGCAGTACGTC.

CDR3 in amino acids: CASRDYPTEAFF. CDR3 sequence (DNA): TGTGCCAGCAGAGACTATCCCACTGAAGCTTTCTTT. The chain recombines TRBV11-2 with TRBJ1-1; D remains ambiguous. Germline V gene lookup returns CDR1 SGHAT and CDR2 FQNNGV. The V gene lost 6 bases and the J gene lost 4 bases, with 9 bases spanning the gap. The length of the CDR3 is 12 residues.

The gene calls are TRBV6-2 or TRBV6-3 and TRBJ2-3; 7 nucleotides agree with TRBD1. Per the germline V gene, CDR1 is MNHEY and CDR2 is SVGEGT. CDR3 length equals 16 residues. Trimming cost V 5 bases and J 0 bases; bases outside gene matches: 8. The CDR3 sequence: CASSTRQGSSTDTQYF. The CDR3 DNA reads TGTGCCAGCAGTACCCGACAGGGCTCAAGCACAGATACGCAGTATTTT.

J is TRBJ2-1 and V is TRBV7-6; 7 bases map to TRBD1. Germline trimming cut 5 bases from V and 4 bases from J; bases unmatched to any gene: 14. Germline V CDR1 and CDR2: SGHVS, FNYEAQ. The CDR3 spans 17 residues. CDR3 sequence reads: CASSPFGLTGSYNEQFF. DNA for the CDR3: TGTGCCAGCAGCCCATTCGGGCTGACAGGGTCATACAATGAGCAGTTCTTC.

V is TRBV7-2 and J is TRBJ2-3, with 14 bases aligning to TRBD2. Unmatched junction bases numbered 7, after V lost 5 bases and J lost 3 bases. Per the germline V gene, CDR1 is SGHTA and CDR2 is FQGNSA. CDR3 size: 17 residues. CDR3 DNA sequence: TGTGCCAGCAGCCTCGAAGGGACTAGCGGGAGTACAGATACGCAGTATTTT. It encodes CASSLEGTSGSTDTQYF.

In its sample, this clone was seen a few times. The chain has TRBV27 and TRBJ1-5, with D perhaps TRBD1 (6 bases). The germline CDR1 and CDR2 sequences are MNHEY and SMNVEV (reference sequence). CDR3 size: 13 residues. The germline V and J ends were trimmed by 8 bases and 2 bases, with 10 bases remaining between them. CDR3 sequence: CASAGAGNQPQHF. In nucleotides, the CDR3 is TGTGCCAGCGCAGGGGCGGGCAATCAGCCCCAGCATTTT.

CDR3 bases: TGTGCCAGCTCAAGGGACAGTACCACAGATACGCAGTATTTT. This codes for CASSRDSTTDTQYF. The V call is TRBV18, the J call TRBJ2-3; 7 nucleotides line up with TRBD1. V dropped 5 bases and J dropped 2; count of bases not matched to a gene: 4. The CDR3 length is 14 residues. Per germline, CDR1 KGHSH and CDR2 LQKENI.

This chain connects TRBV10-3 to TRBJ1-2; the match to TRBD1 covers 11 bases. Germline trimming cut 2 bases from V and 0 bases from J; bases unmatched to any gene: 2. Germline V CDR1 and CDR2: ENHRY, SYGVKD. This CDR3 has 16 amino acids. The CDR3 DNA reads as TGTGCCATCAGTGAGGGACAGGGGGCATCTAACTATGGCTACACCTTC. This codes for CAISEGQGASNYGYTF.

This chain links TRBV11-2 with TRBJ1-1; D remains ambiguous. V was pared by 2 bases and J by 1 base, with 8 bases between. The CDR3 contains 14 residues. Looked up from germline, CDR1 is SGHAT and CDR2 is FQNNGV. The CDR3 protein is CASSLLTRNTEAFF. The DNA of the CDR3 is TGTGCCAGCAGCTTATTAACCAGGAACACTGAAGCTTTCTTT.

This clone showed up just a few times. The genes are TRBV2 and TRBJ2-7, with a possible D match to TRBD1 (5 bases). The CDR3 is 12 residues long. The germline CDR1 and CDR2 sequences are SNHLY and FYNNEI. The V end lost 4 bases, the J end lost 6 bases, and 10 bases lay between the germline ends. The CDR3 DNA sequence: TGTGCCAGCAGTGTTTCGGACACCGAGCAGTACGTC. It is translated as CASSVSDTEQYV.

In the case of this clone: The same CDR3 arises from other DNA sequences in this sample as well. The chain couples TRBV3-1 (or the pseudogene TRBV3-2) to TRBJ2-5; D might be TRBD1 (5 bases). V was pared by 1 base and J by 5 bases, with 8 bases between. The CDR3 totals 13 residues. The germline CDR1 and CDR2 sequences are LGHDT and YNNKEL (reference sequence). The CDR3 region has the DNA TGTGCCAGCAGCCAAGGACAGAGGGAGACCCAGTACTTC. Protein product: CASSQGQRETQYF.

This chain uses TRBV19 with TRBJ1-5; D not certain. The CDR3 loop spans 12 amino acids. The V gene's germline CDR1 is LNHDA and CDR2 SQIVND (reference sequence). The V end was cut by 3 bases, the J end by 7 bases, with 7 bases between. The CDR3 protein is CASSILSQPQHF. CDR3 coding DNA: TGTGCCAGTAGTATCCTATCCCAGCCCCAGCATTTT.

The chain uses TRBV6-1 and TRBJ1-3; D gene unclear. CDR3 length: 15 amino acids. V lost 2 bases to trimming and J lost 4 bases, with 12 bases between them. Germline V gives CDR1 MNHNS, CDR2 SASEGT. CDR3 sequence: CASSESLDGGNTIYF. The DNA for the CDR3 is TGTGCCAGCAGTGAATCCCTTGATGGCGGAAACACCATATATTTT.

This rearrangement joins TRBV15 to TRBJ2-2; D is uncertain. CDR1 LNHNV and CDR2 YYDKDF come from the germline V gene (reference sequence). CDR3 length: 13 residues. V was cut by 0 bases and J by 5 bases, with 4 bases left in between. The CDR3 region has the DNA TGTGCCACCAGCAGAGACCCGACCGGGGAGCTGTTTTTT. This sequence encodes CATSRDPTGELFF.

This chain uses TRBV4-1 with TRBJ1-4; 7 bases fit TRBD1. Germline V gene lookup returns CDR1 MGHRA and CDR2 YSYEKL. The CDR3 covers 18 residues. The V and J ends lost 1 base and 10 bases, in that order; junction bases with no gene match: 18. For the CDR3, the DNA is TGCGCCAGCAGCCAAGTTGGCCCTCGGTGGGACAGAAGTGGAAAACTGTTTTTT. Translating gives CASSQVGPRWDRSGKLFF.

The V and J genes are TRBV5-1 and TRBJ1-4; D unresolved. The V gene lost 0 bases and the J gene lost 2 bases, with 11 bases spanning the gap. The CDR3 sequence is 16 residues long. CDR1 is SGHRS and CDR2 is YFSETQ in the germline V gene. In DNA, the CDR3 is TGCGCCAGCAGCTTGGCCCGGAAACAGACTAATGAAAAACTGTTTTTT. This sequence encodes CASSLARKQTNEKLFF.

V gene TRBV11-2 combines with J gene TRBJ2-1; 13 bases align to TRBD2. J was trimmed by 6 bases and V by 1 base; bases with no gene match: 6. The germline CDR1 and CDR2 sequences are SGHAT and FQNNGV. This CDR3 contains 17 residues. The CDR3, as DNA: TGTGCCAGCAGCTTAGGCCTAACTAGCGGGAGGGTCAATGAGCAGTTCTTC. Its translation: CASSLGLTSGRVNEQFF.

The rearrangement links TRBV19 to TRBJ2-2; D is ambiguous. Germline loops: CDR1 LNHDA, CDR2 SQIVND (reference sequence). This CDR3 is 13 amino acids long. Trimming cost V 2 bases and J 8 bases, with 9 bases left between them. CDR3 bases: TGTGCCAGTAGTATAAATTGGCCAGGGGAGCTGTTTTTT. Its protein product is CASSINWPGELFF.

The V and J genes are TRBV1 and TRBJ2-3; the table's D call TRBD1 went unverified against the DNA. TRBV1 corresponds to a pseudogene. The CDR3 totals 19 residues. The CDR3 loop is CTSSLSRAGTGGAGDTQYF. CDR3 nucleotides: TGCACCAGCAGCCTTTCCAGAGCCGGGACAGGGGGCGCGGGAGATACGCAGTATTTT.

V and J are TRBV3-1 (or the pseudogene TRBV3-2) and TRBJ1-1; 8 positions agree with TRBD1. This CDR3 has 14 residues. Germline CDR1 is LGHDT and CDR2 is YNNKEL (reference sequence). After removal of 1 base from V and 10 bases from J, the junction contained 8 bases not matched to a gene. CDR3 sequence reads: CASSQAGQGGRAFF. In DNA form, the CDR3 reads TGTGCCAGCAGCCAAGCCGGACAGGGTGGTCGAGCTTTCTTT.

This clone appeared a few times. The rearrangement links TRBV7-9 to TRBJ1-1; 7 nucleotides match TRBD1. The V and J ends lost 1 base and 3 bases, in that order; junction bases with no gene match: 2. The CDR3 covers 14 residues. Germline CDR1 and CDR2: SEHNR and FQNEAQ (reference sequence). As DNA, the CDR3 is TGTGCCAGCAGCTTAGGCAGGGGGTACACTGAAGCTTTCTTT. It encodes CASSLGRGYTEAFF.

J is TRBJ2-3 and V is TRBV29-1; 11 bases are a match to TRBD2. The length of the CDR3 is 14 residues. The V gene's germline CDR1 is SQVTM and CDR2 ANQGSEA. The V segment lost 5 bases and the J segment 2 bases; nucleotides outside the gene matches: 3. The DNA for the CDR3 is TGCAGCGTTTCTAGCGGGGGGATCACAGATACGCAGTATTTT. Translating it yields CSVSSGGITDTQYF.

V and J are TRBV14 and TRBJ1-1; tentative D call: TRBD1 (6 bases). Germline CDR1 SGHDN, CDR2 FVKESK. Deletions cut 3 bases from V and 5 bases from J, with 13 bases between. CDR3 length equals 14 residues. CDR3 in amino acids: CASSHIPGDTEAFF. The CDR3 DNA sequence: TGTGCCAGCAGCCACATTCCAGGGGATACTGAAGCTTTCTTT.

The genes are TRBV6-6 and TRBJ2-1; a possible D gene is TRBD2 (5 bases). The V end lost 6 bases, the J end lost 11 bases, and 11 bases lay between the germline ends. The CDR3 runs 11 residues. From germline, CDR1 is MNHNY and CDR2 SVGAGI (reference sequence). Written as DNA, the CDR3 is TGTGCCAGCAGCCCCGGAGGCCAGCAGTTCTTC. As protein: CASSPGGQQFF.

The chain combines TRBV7-9 with TRBJ1-2; no firm D call. The germline V and J ends were trimmed by 1 base and 7 bases, with 7 bases remaining between them. CDR3 length: 12 residues. Germline values: CDR1 SEHNR, CDR2 FQNEAQ (reference sequence). The chain's CDR3 is CASSLGQRGYTF. In DNA form, the CDR3 reads TGTGCCAGCAGCTTAGGGCAACGTGGCTACACCTTC.

CDR3 sequence: CASSEDRGGTEAFF. In DNA, the CDR3 is TGTGCCAGCAGTGAGGACAGGGGGGGGACTGAAGCTTTCTTT. The chain has TRBV2 and TRBJ1-1; 10 bases map to TRBD1. In germline, CDR1 is SNHLY, CDR2 FYNNEI. J gave up 5 bases and V 3 bases, and 3 bases lay outside the gene matches. The CDR3 spans 14 residues.